This paragraph reports one T cell receptor beta chain. The antigen is unknown. The trim removed 2 bases at V and 0 bases at J, leaving 10 bases unmatched. Germline loops: CDR1 LGHNA, CDR2 YNFKEQ. The CDR3 totals 18 residues. This record comes from a study of cytomegalovirus exposure and HLA in healthy donors. Whole-study results and caveats: A likely sequencing artifact accounted for one observed cluster of highly shared sequence variants. Later analysis placed DRB1 highest and HLA-C lowest in TCR association rates, which differed by HLA locus.

The donors were healthy bone marrow donors. The PCR was carried out with 60 Vbeta primers and 13 Jbeta primers. In the authors' workflow: Unique TCR beta chains numbered around 80 million in a later analysis, with around 11 million shared. TCRdb's copy holds only in-frame clones and misses some; the assay was immunoSEQ multiplex PCR. From that table come the V and J calls and clone size; the DNA was used to work out D and trimming. Of under 200,000 clones listed, about 80% are singletons. This chain links TRBV4-2 with TRBJ2-1; 7 bases agree with TRBD1. This sequence originates from a man aged 50 or older in good health and CMV-seropositive. Sequencing was done on a sample of PBMCs. CDR3 sequence (DNA): TGTGCCAGCAGCCAAAAAGGGACAGCCCTAAACTCCTACAATGAGCAGTTCTTC. This sequence encodes CASSQKGTALNSYNEQFF.